In its sample, the clone carrying this T cell receptor beta chain was seen a few times. The germline gives CDR1 SQVTM, CDR2 ANQGSEA. The CDR3 is 15 residues long. Trimming shortened V by 0 bases and J by 3 bases, and 15 bases separated the two germline ends. These data belong to a study of blood T cell repertoires in COVID-19. Followed longitudinally, the Seattle patients had been enrolled during active infection. Sequenced by immunoSEQ multiplex PCR; TCRdb stores in-frame clones only, minus some. The sample shows fewer than 80,000 clones, around 80% of them seen only once. The sequencing sample was made of peripheral blood. This TCR was recovered from a man aged 60 to 69 with COVID-19, enrolled during active disease. The chain joins TRBV29-1 to TRBJ2-7; perhaps TRBD1 as D (8 bases). The CDR3 spells CSVEDPDREGYEQYF. The DNA for the CDR3 is TGCAGCGTTGAAGATCCGGACAGGGAGGGCTACGAGCAGTACTTC.